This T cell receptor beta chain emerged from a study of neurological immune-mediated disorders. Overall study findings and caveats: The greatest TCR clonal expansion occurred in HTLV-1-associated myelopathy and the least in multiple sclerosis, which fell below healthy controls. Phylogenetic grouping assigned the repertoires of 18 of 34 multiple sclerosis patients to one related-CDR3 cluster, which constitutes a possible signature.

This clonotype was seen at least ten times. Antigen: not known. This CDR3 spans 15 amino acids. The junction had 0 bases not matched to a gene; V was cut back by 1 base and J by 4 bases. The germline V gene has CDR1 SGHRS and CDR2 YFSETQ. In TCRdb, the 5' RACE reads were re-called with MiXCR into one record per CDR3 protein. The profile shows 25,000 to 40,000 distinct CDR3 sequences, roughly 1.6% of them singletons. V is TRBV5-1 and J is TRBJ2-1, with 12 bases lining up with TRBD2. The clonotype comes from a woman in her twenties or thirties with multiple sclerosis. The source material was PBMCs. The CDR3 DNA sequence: TGCGCCAGCAGCTTGCTAGCGGGGGGGTACAATGAGCAGTTCTTC. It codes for CASSLLAGGYNEQFF.